These 16 T cell receptor beta chains came from one sample sequenced in a study of siplizumab effects on memory and regulatory T cells. Data came from immunoSEQ multiplex PCR; TCRdb stores just in-frame clones and leaves some out. The sample yields 65,000 to 70,000 clones, around nine tenths seen once. The specimen was Tregs sorted from blood. These receptors came from a human donor in good health.

The gene calls are TRBV6-6 and TRBJ1-2; D gene uncertain. The CDR3 totals 14 residues. The germline V and J ends were trimmed by 0 bases and 3 bases, with 8 bases remaining between them. Germline values: CDR1 MNHNY, CDR2 SVGAGI (reference sequence). The CDR3 DNA is TGTGCCAGCAGTTACTCGATCCCCGACTATGGCTACACCTTC. Its protein product is CASSYSIPDYGYTF.

The genes are TRBV15 and TRBJ2-7, with TRBD2 identical over 11 bases. The CDR3 runs to 13 residues. With V trimmed by 8 bases and J by 6 bases, 6 bases remained unmatched. Germline V gene lookup returns CDR1 LNHNV and CDR2 YYDKDF (reference sequence). In nucleotides, the CDR3 is TGTGCCACCCTTAGCGGGAGGGGTGGCGAGCAGTACTTC. This translates into CATLSGRGGEQYF.

By share of the sample, this clone is medium-sized. This chain uses TRBV6-1 with TRBJ1-5; 9 bases fit TRBD1. Trimming removed 4 bases from V and 0 bases from J; junction bases left unmatched: 10. This CDR3 has 18 amino acids. Germline CDR1 MNHNS, CDR2 SASEGT. The chain's CDR3 is CASSGRDRDLYSNQPQHF. The CDR3 DNA reads as TGTGCCAGCAGTGGCCGGGACAGGGACCTTTATAGCAATCAGCCCCAGCATTTT.

This rearrangement joins TRBV5-4 to TRBJ2-1; D may be TRBD1 (6 bases). This CDR3 comprises 15 residues. The germline CDR1 and CDR2 sequences are SGHNT and YYREEE (reference sequence). The V gene lost 4 bases and the J gene lost 1 base, with 12 bases spanning the gap. CDR3 region: CASSPGVGSYNEQFF. CDR3 DNA: TGTGCCAGCAGCCCAGGGGTAGGATCCTACAATGAGCAGTTCTTC.

This clone appeared a few times. The chain couples TRBV6-6 to TRBJ2-7; 10 positions match TRBD2. The germline CDR1 and CDR2 sequences are MNHNY and SVGAGI (reference sequence). J was trimmed by 2 bases and V by 0 bases; bases with no gene match: 1. The CDR3 is made up of 15 amino acids. CDR3 nucleotides: TGTGCCAGCAGTTACTCCAGCGGGAGGGCCTACGAGCAGTACTTC. This encodes CASSYSSGRAYEQYF.

For this clone: The junction differs from germline at one of its ends, possibly a read error. The V call is TRBV29-1, the J call TRBJ1-4; D possibly corresponds to TRBD1 (6 bases). This CDR3 has 14 residues. CDR1 and CDR2 (germline): SQVTM, ANQGSEA. The CDR3 is CSAMVGTTYEKLFF. The DNA for the CDR3 is TGCAGCGCTATGGTGGGGACAACTTATGAAAAACTGTTTTTT.

This clone is a singleton in its sample. CDR3 amino acids: CASSFRGPLEAFF. The DNA of the CDR3 is TGTGCCAGCAGTTTTAGGGGGCCCCTTGAAGCTTTCTTT. The chain joins TRBV27 to TRBJ1-1; 7 nucleotides agree with TRBD1. Germline CDR1 reads MNHEY; CDR2 reads SMNVEV (reference sequence). V gave up 3 bases and J gave up 7 bases; unmatched junction bases: 5. This CDR3 has 13 residues.

The J gene is TRBJ1-4, the V gene TRBV10-3; D not resolved. CDR3 length: 13 amino acids. Between the trimmed V and J ends, which lost 9 bases and 8 bases, there was a span of 16 bases. The V gene's germline CDR1 is ENHRY and CDR2 SYGVKD. Here the CDR3 reads CAIGGGLEEKLFF. For the CDR3, the DNA is TGTGCCATAGGAGGCGGGCTGGAAGAAAAACTGTTTTTT.

The V gene is TRBV19, the J gene TRBJ2-7; 9 bases fit TRBD2. The CDR3 is 17 amino acids. The junction had 14 bases not matched to a gene; V was cut back by 4 bases and J by 4 bases. CDR1 LNHDA and CDR2 SQIVND come from the germline V gene (reference sequence). The CDR3 region has the DNA TGTGCCAGTAGTAGGAGTCTAGCGGGATTTCGGTATTACGAGCAGTACTTC. Residues: CASSRSLAGFRYYEQYF.

This clone was detected only once. The gene calls are TRBV9 and TRBJ1-2; 7 nucleotides agree with TRBD1. The junction had 10 bases not matched to a gene; V was cut back by 4 bases and J by 1 base. CDR3 length: 16 amino acids. CDR1 and CDR2 (germline): SGDLS, YYNGEE. The CDR3 DNA reads TGTGCCAGCAGCCCGGGACAGATAACATATAACTATGGCTACACCTTC. Translated: CASSPGQITYNYGYTF.

The chain couples TRBV30 to TRBJ1-5; 8 nucleotides match TRBD1. The V gene end was trimmed by 2 bases and the J gene end by 7 bases; junction bases not matched to a gene: 4. This CDR3 is built from 13 residues. Germline CDR1 and CDR2: GTSNPN and SVGIG (reference sequence). CDR3 sequence (DNA): TGTGCCTGGAGTCCGGACAGGGAACAGCCCCAGCATTTT. Amino acid sequence: CAWSPDREQPQHF.

The chain is built from TRBV5-1 and TRBJ1-5; tentative D call: TRBD1 (5 bases). V was pared by 5 bases and J by 1 base, with 7 bases between. The CDR3 is made up of 13 amino acids. Germline V gene data show CDR1 as SGHRS and CDR2 as YFSETQ. The CDR3 loop is CASSRDSNQPQHF. CDR3 nucleotides: TGCGCCAGCAGTAGGGACAGCAATCAGCCCCAGCATTTT. Full variable domain (missing parts from reference TRBV5-1 and TRBJ1-5): KAGVTQTPRYLIKTRGQQVTLSCSPISGHRSVSWYQQTPGQGLQFLFEYFSETQRNKGNFPGRFSGRQFSNSRSEMNVSTLELGDSALYLCASSRDSNQPQHFGDGTRLSIL.

The rearrangement uses TRBV11-1 and TRBJ2-7, with D uncertain. This CDR3 spans 13 amino acids. Germline CDR1 and CDR2: SGHAT and FQDESV (reference sequence). V lost 5 bases and J lost 3, with 11 bases in between. The CDR3 spells CASSVDINYEQYF. In DNA form, the CDR3 reads TGTGCCAGCAGCGTAGACATAAACTACGAGCAGTACTTC. Filled out from reference TRBV11-1 and TRBJ2-7, the complete variable domain reads EAEVAQSPRYKITEKSQAVAFWCDPISGHATLYWYRQILGQGPELLVQFQDESVVDDSQLPKDRFSAERLKGVDSTLKIQPAELGDSAMYLCASSVDINYEQYFGPGTRLTVT.

The J gene is TRBJ2-5, the V gene TRBV9, with TRBD2 as a possible D gene (6 bases). From germline, CDR1 is SGDLS and CDR2 YYNGEE. This CDR3 contains 14 residues. The V end was cut by 0 bases, the J end by 4 bases, with 10 bases between. The CDR3 sequence: CASSVGGIRETQYF. The CDR3 DNA reads TGTGCCAGCAGCGTAGGCGGGATTAGAGAGACCCAGTACTTC.

This chain connects TRBV5-4 to TRBJ2-7; 9 nucleotides align to TRBD1. V shed 3 bases and J 3 bases; nucleotides not matched to a gene: 10. CDR1 and CDR2 (germline): SGHNT, YYREEE (reference sequence). This CDR3 comprises 16 residues. The CDR3 DNA reads as TGTGCCAGCAGCTGGGACCCCGGGACAGGGTTCTACGAGCAGTACTTC. It encodes CASSWDPGTGFYEQYF.

J is TRBJ2-7 and V is TRBV5-6; D remains ambiguous. The germline CDR1 and CDR2 sequences are SGHDT and YYEEEE. The ends were cut back, 5 bases at V and 3 bases at J, with 9 bases in the middle. The CDR3 runs 12 residues. The CDR3 DNA reads as TGTGCCAGCAGTCCATGGGGCTACGAGCAGTACTTC. It yields the protein CASSPWGYEQYF.